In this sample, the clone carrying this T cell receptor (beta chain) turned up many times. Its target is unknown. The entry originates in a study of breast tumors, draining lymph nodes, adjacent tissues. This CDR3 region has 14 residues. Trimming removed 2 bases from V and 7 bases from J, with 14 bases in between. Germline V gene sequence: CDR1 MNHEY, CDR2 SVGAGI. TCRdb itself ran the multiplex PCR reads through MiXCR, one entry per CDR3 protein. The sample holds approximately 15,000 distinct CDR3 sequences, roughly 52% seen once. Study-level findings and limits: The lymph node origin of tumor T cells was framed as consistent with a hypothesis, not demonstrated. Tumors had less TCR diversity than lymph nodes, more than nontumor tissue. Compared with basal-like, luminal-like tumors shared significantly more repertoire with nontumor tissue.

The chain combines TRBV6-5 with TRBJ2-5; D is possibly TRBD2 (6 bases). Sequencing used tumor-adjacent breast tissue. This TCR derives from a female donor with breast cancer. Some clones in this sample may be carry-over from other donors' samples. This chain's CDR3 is CASSYPSGRGTQYF. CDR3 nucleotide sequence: TGTGCCAGCAGTTACCCGAGCGGGCGGGGGACCCAGTACTTC.